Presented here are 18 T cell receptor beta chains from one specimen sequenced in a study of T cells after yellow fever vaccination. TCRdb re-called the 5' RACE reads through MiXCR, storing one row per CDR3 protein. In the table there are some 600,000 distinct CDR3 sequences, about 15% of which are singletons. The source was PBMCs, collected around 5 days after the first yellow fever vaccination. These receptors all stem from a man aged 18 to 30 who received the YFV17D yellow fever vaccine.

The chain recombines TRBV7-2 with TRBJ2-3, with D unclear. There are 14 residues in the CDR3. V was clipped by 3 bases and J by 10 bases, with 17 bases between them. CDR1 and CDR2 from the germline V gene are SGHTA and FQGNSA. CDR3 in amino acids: CASSFMDGLIAQYF. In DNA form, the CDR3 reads TGTGCCAGCAGCTTTATGGACGGGCTGATCGCGCAGTATTTT.

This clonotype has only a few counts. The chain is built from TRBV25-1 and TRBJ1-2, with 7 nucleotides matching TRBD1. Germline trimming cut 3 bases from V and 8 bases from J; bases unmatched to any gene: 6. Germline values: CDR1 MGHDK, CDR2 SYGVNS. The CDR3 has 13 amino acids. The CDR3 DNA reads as TGTGCCAGCAGTGATACAGGGGATCGGGGCTACACCTTC. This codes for CASSDTGDRGYTF.

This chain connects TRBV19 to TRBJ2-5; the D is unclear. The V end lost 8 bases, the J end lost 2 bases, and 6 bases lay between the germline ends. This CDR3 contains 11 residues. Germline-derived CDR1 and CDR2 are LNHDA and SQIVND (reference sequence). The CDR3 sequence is CASGEQETQYF. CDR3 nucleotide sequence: TGTGCCAGTGGGGAACAAGAGACCCAGTACTTC.

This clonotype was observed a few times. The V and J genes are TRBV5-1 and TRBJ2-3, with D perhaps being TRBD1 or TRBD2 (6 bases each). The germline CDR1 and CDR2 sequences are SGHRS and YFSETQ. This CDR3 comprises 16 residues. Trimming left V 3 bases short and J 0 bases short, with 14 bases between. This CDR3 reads CASSWEVGASTDTQYF. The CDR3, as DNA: TGCGCCAGCAGCTGGGAGGTGGGGGCCAGCACAGATACGCAGTATTTT.

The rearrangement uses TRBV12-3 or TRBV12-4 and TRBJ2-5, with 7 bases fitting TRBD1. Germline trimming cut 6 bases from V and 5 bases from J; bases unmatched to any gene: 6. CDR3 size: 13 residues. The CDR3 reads CASRLQGWETQYF. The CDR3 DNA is TGTGCCAGCAGGTTACAGGGGTGGGAGACCCAGTACTTC.

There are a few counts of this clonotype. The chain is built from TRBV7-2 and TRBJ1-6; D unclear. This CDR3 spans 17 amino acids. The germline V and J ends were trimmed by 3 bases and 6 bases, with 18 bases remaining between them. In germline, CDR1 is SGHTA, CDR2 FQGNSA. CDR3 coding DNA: TGTGCCAGCAGCTTCAGTTTCCGGCAGTCCCCTAATTCACCCCTCCACTTT. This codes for CASSFSFRQSPNSPLHF. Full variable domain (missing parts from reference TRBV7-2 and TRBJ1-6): GAGVSQSPSNKVTEKGKDVELRCDPISGHTALYWYRQSLGQGLEFLIYFQGNSAPDKSGLPSDRFSAERTGGSVSTLTIQRTQQEDSAVYLCASSFSFRQSPNSPLHFGNGTRLTVT.

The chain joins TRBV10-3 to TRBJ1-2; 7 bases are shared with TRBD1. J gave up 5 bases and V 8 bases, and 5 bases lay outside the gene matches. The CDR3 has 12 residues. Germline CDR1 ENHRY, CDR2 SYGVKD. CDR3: CAIPDRVYGYTF. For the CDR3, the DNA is TGTGCCATCCCCGACAGGGTGTATGGCTACACCTTC.

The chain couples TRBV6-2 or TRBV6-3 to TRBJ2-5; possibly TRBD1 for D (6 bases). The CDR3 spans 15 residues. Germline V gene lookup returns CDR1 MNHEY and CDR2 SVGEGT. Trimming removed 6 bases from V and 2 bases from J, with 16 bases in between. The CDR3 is CASRYGQTPQETQYF. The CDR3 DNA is TGTGCCAGCAGATACGGACAGACTCCTCAAGAGACCCAGTACTTC.

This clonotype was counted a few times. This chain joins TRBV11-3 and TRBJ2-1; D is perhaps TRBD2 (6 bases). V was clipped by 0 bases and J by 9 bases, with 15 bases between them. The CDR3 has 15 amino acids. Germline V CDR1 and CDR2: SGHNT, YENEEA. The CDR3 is CASSLDSGGVGEQFF. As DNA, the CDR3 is TGTGCCAGCAGCTTAGATTCCGGAGGGGTAGGTGAGCAGTTCTTC.

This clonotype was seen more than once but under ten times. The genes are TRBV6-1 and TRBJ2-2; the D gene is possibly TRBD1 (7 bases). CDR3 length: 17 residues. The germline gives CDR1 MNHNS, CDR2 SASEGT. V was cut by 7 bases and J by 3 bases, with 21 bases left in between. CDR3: CASTRRQGEVHTGELFF. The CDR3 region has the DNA TGTGCCAGCACCCGCCGTCAGGGGGAGGTTCACACCGGGGAGCTGTTTTTT.

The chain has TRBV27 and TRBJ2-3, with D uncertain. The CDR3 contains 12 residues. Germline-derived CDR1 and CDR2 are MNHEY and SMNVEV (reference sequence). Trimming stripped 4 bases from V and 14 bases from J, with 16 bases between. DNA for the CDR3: TGTGCCAGCAGTTCTTACACGGATAGAAGGTATTTT. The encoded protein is CASSSYTDRRYF.

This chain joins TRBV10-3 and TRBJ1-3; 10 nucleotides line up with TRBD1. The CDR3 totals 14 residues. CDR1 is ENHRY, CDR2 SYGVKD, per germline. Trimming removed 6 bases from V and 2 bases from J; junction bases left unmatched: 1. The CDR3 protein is CAIRGTGAGNTIYF. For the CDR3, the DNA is TGTGCCATCAGAGGGACAGGGGCTGGAAACACCATATATTTT.

The CDR3 loop is CSVEKGGLETQYF. CDR3 DNA sequence: TGCAGCGTTGAAAAGGGGGGCCTCGAGACCCAGTACTTC. The chain uses TRBV29-1 and TRBJ2-5; D tentatively reads TRBD1 or TRBD2 (6 bases each). Germline V gives CDR1 SQVTM, CDR2 ANQGSEA. V lost 2 bases, J lost 5 bases, and 12 bases lay in between. CDR3 length: 13 residues.

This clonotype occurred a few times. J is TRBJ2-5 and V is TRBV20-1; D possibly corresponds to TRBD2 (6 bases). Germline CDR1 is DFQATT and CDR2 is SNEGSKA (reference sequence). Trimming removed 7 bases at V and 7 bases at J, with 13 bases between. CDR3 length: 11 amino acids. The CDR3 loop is CSGHLGGTQYF. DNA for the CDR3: TGCAGTGGGCATCTGGGGGGGACCCAGTACTTC.

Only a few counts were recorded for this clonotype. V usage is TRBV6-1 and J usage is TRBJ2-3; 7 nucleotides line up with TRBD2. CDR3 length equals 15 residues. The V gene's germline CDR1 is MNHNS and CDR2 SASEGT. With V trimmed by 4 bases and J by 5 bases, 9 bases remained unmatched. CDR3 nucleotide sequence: TGTGCCAGCAGTGGGGCTAGCGGTGGACGAGATACGCAGTATTTT. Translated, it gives CASSGASGGRDTQYF.

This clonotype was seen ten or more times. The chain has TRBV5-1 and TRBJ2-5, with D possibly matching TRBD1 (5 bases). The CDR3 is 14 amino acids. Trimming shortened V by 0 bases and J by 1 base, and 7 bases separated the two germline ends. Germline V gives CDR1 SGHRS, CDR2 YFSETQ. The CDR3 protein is CASSLGQSQETQYF. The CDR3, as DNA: TGCGCCAGCAGCTTGGGACAGTCCCAAGAGACCCAGTACTTC.

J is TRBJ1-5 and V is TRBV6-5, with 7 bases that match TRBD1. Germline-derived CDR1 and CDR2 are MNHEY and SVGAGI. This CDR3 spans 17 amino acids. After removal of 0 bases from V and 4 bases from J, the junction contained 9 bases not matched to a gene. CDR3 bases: TGTGCCAGCAGTTACTCGAGGGACAGATGGGTAAATCAGCCCCAGCATTTT. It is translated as CASSYSRDRWVNQPQHF.

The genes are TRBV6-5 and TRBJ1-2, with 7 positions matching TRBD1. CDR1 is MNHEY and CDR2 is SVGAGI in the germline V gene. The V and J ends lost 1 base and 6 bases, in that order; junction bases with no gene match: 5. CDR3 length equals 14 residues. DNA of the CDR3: TGTGCCAGCAGTTACTTGACAGGGTCCCATGGCTACACCTTC. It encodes CASSYLTGSHGYTF.